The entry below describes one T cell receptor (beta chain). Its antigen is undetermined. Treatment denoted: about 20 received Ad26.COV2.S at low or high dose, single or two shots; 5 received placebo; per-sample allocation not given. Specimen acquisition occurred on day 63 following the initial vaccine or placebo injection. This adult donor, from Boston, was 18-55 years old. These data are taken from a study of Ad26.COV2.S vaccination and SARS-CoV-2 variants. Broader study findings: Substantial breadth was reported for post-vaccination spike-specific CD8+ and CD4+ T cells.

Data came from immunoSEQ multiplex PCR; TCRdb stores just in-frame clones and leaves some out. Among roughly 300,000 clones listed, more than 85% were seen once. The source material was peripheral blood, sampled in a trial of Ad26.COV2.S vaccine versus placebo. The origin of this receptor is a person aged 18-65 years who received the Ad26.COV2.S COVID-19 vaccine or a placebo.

DNA for the CDR3: TGTGCCAGCAGTTACTTGGGGGAGCCCCAAGAGACCCAGTACTTC. It is translated as CASSYLGEPQETQYF. This chain links TRBV6-5 with TRBJ2-5; D tentatively reads TRBD1 or TRBD2 (5 bases each). CDR3 length: 15 amino acids. Trimming took off 1 base at V and 1 base at J, with 10 bases between the two ends. Germline lookup yields CDR1 MNHEY and CDR2 SVGAGI.